Following are 10 T cell receptor beta chains from one sample sequenced in a study of T-cell reconstitution after alpha-beta-depleted transplantation in children. As it was prepared, the TCRbeta library received unique molecular identifiers. MiXCR was run by TCRdb on the PCR reads, yielding one entry per CDR3 protein. The sample shows fewer than 750,000 distinct CDR3 sequences, 23% of them seen only once. This material consisted of PBMCs, mostly from graft donor cells, taken 360 days after TCRalphabeta/CD19-depleted stem cell transplant. These receptors were collected from a boy under two years old who had a stem cell transplant for acute myeloid leukemia, so the T cells may come from the graft donor.

V usage is TRBV24-1 and J usage is TRBJ2-1, with D tentatively TRBD2 (5 bases). There are 16 residues in the CDR3. Germline V gene lookup returns CDR1 KGHDR and CDR2 SFDVKD. Trimming took off 3 bases at V and 2 bases at J, with 13 bases between the two ends. The CDR3 DNA reads TGTGCCACCAGTGATGAGGGCACCTTTACCTACAATGAGCAGTTCTTC. Amino acid sequence: CATSDEGTFTYNEQFF.

The chain is built from TRBV25-1 and TRBJ2-2; 8 nucleotides agree with TRBD1. The CDR3 extends over 19 amino acids. Germline CDR1 MGHDK, CDR2 SYGVNS. V gave up 5 bases and J gave up 0 bases; unmatched junction bases: 14. The CDR3 region is CASSWGPGQETTNTGELFF. CDR3 DNA: TGTGCCAGCAGTTGGGGCCCGGGACAGGAGACAACGAACACCGGGGAGCTGTTTTTT.

This clonotype was counted at least ten times. V gene TRBV20-1 combines with J gene TRBJ2-7; 8 bases align to TRBD2. Trimming cost V 3 bases and J 0 bases; bases outside gene matches: 10. Germline V gene lookup returns CDR1 DFQATT and CDR2 SNEGSKA (reference sequence). The CDR3 is 16 amino acids. The CDR3 DNA is TGCAGTGCTAGCGGGCGGGTAGCGGGGAGCTCCTACGAGCAGTACTTC. This gives the protein CSASGRVAGSSYEQYF.

This clonotype was seen at least ten times. The chain employs TRBV7-2 and TRBJ2-5, with 12 bases matching TRBD2. Germline CDR1 and CDR2: SGHTA and FQGNSA. The CDR3 runs to 14 residues. V was clipped by 3 bases and J by 5 bases; unmatched bases: 1. The DNA of the CDR3 is TGTGCCAGCAGCTTCGGACTAGCGGGGGAGACCCAGTACTTC. Amino acid sequence: CASSFGLAGETQYF.

This clonotype showed up many times. CDR3 DNA sequence: TGCAGCGTTGGAGGCATCACTGAAGCTTTCTTT. This gives the protein CSVGGITEAFF. The rearrangement uses TRBV29-1 and TRBJ1-1; D gene uncertain. Per germline, CDR1 SQVTM and CDR2 ANQGSEA. V lost 4 bases and J lost 4, with 7 bases in between. The CDR3 is made up of 11 amino acids. Combining the CDR3 with reference TRBV29-1 and TRBJ1-1 gives the whole variable domain SAVISQKPSRDICQRGTSLTIQCQVDSQVTMMFWYRQQPGQSLTLIATANQGSEATYESGFVIDKFPISRPNLTFSTLTVSNMSPEDSSIYLCSVGGITEAFFGQGTRLTVV.

This clonotype was observed a few times. V usage is TRBV6-1 and J usage is TRBJ2-3; 7 bases align to TRBD2. This CDR3 has 17 residues. The V gene end was trimmed by 0 bases and the J gene end by 1 base; junction bases not matched to a gene: 7. The germline V gene encodes CDR1 MNHNS and CDR2 SASEGT. The CDR3 DNA is TGTGCCAGCAGTGAAGCGACGGTAGCGGGTGGCACAGATACGCAGTATTTT. Its protein product is CASSEATVAGGTDTQYF.

This clonotype has just a few counts. The chain is built from TRBV4-2 and TRBJ1-1; D possibly corresponds to TRBD1 (5 bases). V was cut by 0 bases and J by 7 bases, with 18 bases left in between. Germline V gives CDR1 LGHNA, CDR2 YNFKEQ. The CDR3 consists of 16 residues. The CDR3 bases are TGTGCCAGCAGCCAAGATGGGGTGGGGCTTAAGGGTGAAGCTTTCTTT. It encodes CASSQDGVGLKGEAFF.

This clonotype has a count of ten or more. This sequence joins TRBV20-1 and TRBJ2-5; tentatively, D is TRBD2 (5 bases). The germline V gene encodes CDR1 DFQATT and CDR2 SNEGSKA (reference sequence). Trimming stripped 5 bases from V and 5 bases from J, with 12 bases between. The CDR3 has 12 amino acids. CDR3 loop: CSAWEWEETQYF. CDR3 nucleotides: TGCAGTGCTTGGGAGTGGGAGGAGACCCAGTACTTC.

This chain connects TRBV20-1 to TRBJ1-1, with TRBD1 as a possible D gene (6 bases). Germline-derived CDR1 and CDR2 are DFQATT and SNEGSKA (reference sequence). Trimming shortened V by 3 bases and J by 4 bases, and 12 bases separated the two germline ends. This CDR3 has 13 amino acids. In DNA, the CDR3 is TGCAGTGCTAGGGGGGACATCTTCACTGAAGCTTTCTTT. It encodes CSARGDIFTEAFF.

In its sample, this clonotype was seen many times. The rearrangement joins TRBV20-1 to TRBJ2-7; TRBD2 matches 8 bases. The germline V gene has CDR1 DFQATT and CDR2 SNEGSKA (reference sequence). The V segment lost 3 bases and the J segment 5 bases; nucleotides outside the gene matches: 6. This CDR3 region has 13 residues. CDR3 coding DNA: TGCAGTGCTAGGGCGGGGGGCCGGAACGAGCAGTACTTC. Encoded protein: CSARAGGRNEQYF.